The T cell receptor beta chain under discussion was sequenced for a study of shared clonotypes between healthy human individuals. Study-wide findings and caveats: Memory subsets generally showed lower estimated richness than naive subsets.

Trimming cost V 5 bases and J 6 bases; bases outside gene matches: 5. Germline CDR1 reads LNHNV; CDR2 reads YYDKDF (reference sequence). The CDR3 is 14 residues long. Clones were sequenced by immunoSEQ multiplex PCR, and TCRdb holds only the in-frame ones, with some missing. The table lists around 690,000 clones, roughly 88% of them singletons. The donors, all of them Caucasian adults, lived in Nashville, Tennessee. On this clone: Its antigen is unknown.

The V and J genes are TRBV15 and TRBJ2-7; TRBD1 agrees at 12 bases. The clonotype was recovered from a man between 18 and 35 years old in good health. Some clones in this sample may be carry-over from other donors' samples. Sequenced input: memory CD8+ T cells from PBMCs. Noted subset: CD45RO+ cells pooled with CCR7-negative TemRA cells. CDR3 sequence: CATSDRDRGREQYF. The CDR3 DNA reads as TGTGCCACCAGCGACCGGGACAGGGGGCGCGAGCAGTACTTC.